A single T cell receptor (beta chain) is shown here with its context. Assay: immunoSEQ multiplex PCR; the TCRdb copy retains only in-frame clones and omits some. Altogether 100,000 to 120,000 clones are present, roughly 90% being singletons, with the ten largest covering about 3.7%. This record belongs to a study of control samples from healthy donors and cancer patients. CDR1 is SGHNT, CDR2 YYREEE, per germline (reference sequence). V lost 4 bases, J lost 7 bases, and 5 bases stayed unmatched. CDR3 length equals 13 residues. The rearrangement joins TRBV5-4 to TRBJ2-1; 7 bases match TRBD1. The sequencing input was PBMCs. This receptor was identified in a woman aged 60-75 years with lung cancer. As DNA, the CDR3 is TGTGCCAGCAGCCTGACAGGGATTAATGAGCAGTTCTTC. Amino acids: CASSLTGINEQFF.